The clone carrying this T cell receptor beta chain appeared a single time. Germline and junction disagree at one end, which may indicate a read error. The germline gives CDR1 MDHEN, CDR2 SYDVKM. CDR3 length: 11 residues. The sample comes from a study of OX40 agonist ivuxolimab in advanced cancers. Turning to the study itself: Participants, roughly 81% male, averaged 60 years of age, ranging from about 23 to 79. Prior therapy, whether anti-PD-1, anti-PD-L1 or anti-CTLA-4, was allowed, and less than 45% had some. Three patients showed partial responses: one hepatocellular carcinoma and two cutaneous melanoma cases.

The protocol was immunoSEQ multiplex PCR, while the TCRdb copy is restricted to in-frame clones and leaves out a portion. The sample carries tens of thousands of clones, roughly four fifths recorded once. The sequence came from an adult with an advanced solid tumor such as melanoma, head and neck, liver or kidney cancer. The chain couples TRBV28 to TRBJ1-4; unclear D gene. Source: CD4+ or CD8+ T cells sorted from blood, taken in a trial of the OX40 agonist ivuxolimab. CDR3 DNA: TGTGTCAGCAGTAAGGCTGAAAAACTGTTTTTT. This gives the protein CVSSKAEKLFF.